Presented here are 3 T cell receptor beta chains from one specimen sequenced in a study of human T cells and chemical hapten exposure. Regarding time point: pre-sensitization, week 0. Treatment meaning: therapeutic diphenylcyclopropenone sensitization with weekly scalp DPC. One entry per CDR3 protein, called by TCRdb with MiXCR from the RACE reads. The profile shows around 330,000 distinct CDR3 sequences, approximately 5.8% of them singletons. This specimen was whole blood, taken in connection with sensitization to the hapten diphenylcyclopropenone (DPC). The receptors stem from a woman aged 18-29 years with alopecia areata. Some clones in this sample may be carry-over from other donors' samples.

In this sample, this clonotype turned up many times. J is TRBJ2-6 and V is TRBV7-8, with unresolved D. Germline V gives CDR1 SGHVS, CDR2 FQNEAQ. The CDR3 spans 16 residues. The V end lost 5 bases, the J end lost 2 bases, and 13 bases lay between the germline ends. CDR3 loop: CASSLQTPTGANVLTF. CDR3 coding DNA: TGTGCCAGCAGCCTCCAAACCCCGACTGGGGCCAACGTCCTGACTTTC.

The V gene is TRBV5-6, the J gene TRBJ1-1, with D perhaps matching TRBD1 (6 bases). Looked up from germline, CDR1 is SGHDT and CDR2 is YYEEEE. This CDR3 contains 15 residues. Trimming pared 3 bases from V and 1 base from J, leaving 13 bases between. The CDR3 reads CASSSYRAQNTEAFF. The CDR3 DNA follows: TGTGCCAGCAGCTCCTACAGGGCGCAGAACACTGAAGCTTTCTTT.

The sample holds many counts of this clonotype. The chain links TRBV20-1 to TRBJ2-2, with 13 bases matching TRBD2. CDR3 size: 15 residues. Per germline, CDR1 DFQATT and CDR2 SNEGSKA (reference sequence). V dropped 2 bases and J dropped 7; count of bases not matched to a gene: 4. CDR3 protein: CSARPTSGGIGELFF. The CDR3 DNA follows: TGCAGTGCTAGACCGACTAGCGGGGGGATCGGGGAGCTGTTTTTT.